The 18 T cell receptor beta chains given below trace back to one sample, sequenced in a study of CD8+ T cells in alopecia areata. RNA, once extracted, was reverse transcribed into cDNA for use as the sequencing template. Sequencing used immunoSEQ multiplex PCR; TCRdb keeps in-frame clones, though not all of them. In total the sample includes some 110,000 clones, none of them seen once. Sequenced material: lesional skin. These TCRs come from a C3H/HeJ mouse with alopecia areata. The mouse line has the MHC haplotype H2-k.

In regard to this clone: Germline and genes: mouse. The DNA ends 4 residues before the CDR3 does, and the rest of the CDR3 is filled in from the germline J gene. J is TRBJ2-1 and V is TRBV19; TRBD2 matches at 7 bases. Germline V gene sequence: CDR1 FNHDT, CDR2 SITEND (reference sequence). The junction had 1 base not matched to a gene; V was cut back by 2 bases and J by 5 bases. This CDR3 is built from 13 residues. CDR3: CASSIGLDAEQFF. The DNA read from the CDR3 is TGTGCCAGCAGTATTGGACTGGATGCT.

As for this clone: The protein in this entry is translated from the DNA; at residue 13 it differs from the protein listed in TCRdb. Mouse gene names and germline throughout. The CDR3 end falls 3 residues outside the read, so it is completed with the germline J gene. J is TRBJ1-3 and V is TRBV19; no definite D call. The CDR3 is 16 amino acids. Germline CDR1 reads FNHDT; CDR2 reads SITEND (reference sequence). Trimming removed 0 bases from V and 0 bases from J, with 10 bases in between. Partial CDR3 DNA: TGTGCCAGCAGTATAGTCTATGGGGATTCTGGAAATACG. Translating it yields CASSIVYGDSGNT. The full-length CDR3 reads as CASSIVYGDSGNTLYF.

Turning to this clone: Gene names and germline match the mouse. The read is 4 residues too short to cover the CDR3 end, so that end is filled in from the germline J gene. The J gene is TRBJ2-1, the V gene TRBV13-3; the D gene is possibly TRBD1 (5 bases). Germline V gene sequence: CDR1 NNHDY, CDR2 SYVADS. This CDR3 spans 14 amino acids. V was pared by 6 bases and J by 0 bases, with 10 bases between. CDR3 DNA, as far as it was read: TGTGCCAGCAACCCGACAGCTAACTATGCT. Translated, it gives CASNPTANYA. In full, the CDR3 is CASNPTANYAEQFF.

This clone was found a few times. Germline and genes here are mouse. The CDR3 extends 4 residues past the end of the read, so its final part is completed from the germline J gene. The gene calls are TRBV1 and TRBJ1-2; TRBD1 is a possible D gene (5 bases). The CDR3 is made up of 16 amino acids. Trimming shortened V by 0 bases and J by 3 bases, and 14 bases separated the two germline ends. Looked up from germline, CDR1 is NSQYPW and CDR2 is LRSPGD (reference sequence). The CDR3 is CTCSADRGEGDSDYTF. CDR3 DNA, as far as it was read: TGCACCTGCAGTGCAGATCGGGGGGAAGGAGACTCC. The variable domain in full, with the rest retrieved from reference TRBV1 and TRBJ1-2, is VTLLEQNPRWRLVPRGQAVNLRCILKNSQYPWMSWYQQDLQKQLQWLFTLRSPGDKEVKSLPGADYLATRVTDTELRLQVANMSQGRTLYCTCSADRGEGDSDYTFGSGTRLLVI.

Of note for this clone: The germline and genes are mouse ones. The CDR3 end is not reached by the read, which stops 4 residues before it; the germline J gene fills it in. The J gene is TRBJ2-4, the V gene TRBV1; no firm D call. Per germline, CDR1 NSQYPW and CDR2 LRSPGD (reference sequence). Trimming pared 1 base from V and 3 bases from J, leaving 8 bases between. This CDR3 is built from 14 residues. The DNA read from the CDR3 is TGCACCTGCAGTGCAGCAGGAGGGCAAAAC. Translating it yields CTCSAAGGQN. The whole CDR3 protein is CTCSAAGGQNTLYF.

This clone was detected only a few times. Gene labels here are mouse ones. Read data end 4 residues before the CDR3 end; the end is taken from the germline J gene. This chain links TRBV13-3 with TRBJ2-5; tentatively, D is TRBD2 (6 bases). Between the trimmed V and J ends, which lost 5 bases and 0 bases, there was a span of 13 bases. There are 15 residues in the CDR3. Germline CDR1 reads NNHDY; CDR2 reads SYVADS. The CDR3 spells CASSRLLGNQDTQYF. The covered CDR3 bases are TGTGCCAGCAGCCGGTTACTGGGTAACCAAGAC.

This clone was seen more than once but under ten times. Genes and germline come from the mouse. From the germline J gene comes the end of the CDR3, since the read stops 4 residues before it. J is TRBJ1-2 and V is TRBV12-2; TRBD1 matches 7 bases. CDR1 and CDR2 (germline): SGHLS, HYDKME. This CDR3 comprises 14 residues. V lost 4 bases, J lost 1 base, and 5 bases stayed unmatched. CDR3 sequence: CASSRGQENSDYTF. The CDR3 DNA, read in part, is TGTGCCAGCTCCCGCGGACAGGAAAACTCC.

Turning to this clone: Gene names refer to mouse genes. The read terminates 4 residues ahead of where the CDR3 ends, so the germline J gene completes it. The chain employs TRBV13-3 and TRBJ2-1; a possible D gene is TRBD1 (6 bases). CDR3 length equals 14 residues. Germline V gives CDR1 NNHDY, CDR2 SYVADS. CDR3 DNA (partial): TGTGCCAGCAGTGATAAGCGGCAGGGGGCT. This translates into CASSDKRQGA. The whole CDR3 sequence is CASSDKRQGAEQFF.

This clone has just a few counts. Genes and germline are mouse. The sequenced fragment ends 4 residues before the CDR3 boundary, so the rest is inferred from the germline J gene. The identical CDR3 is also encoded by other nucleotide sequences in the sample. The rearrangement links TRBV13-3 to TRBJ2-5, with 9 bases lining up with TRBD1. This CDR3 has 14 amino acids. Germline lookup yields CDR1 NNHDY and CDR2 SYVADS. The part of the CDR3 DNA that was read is TGTGCCAGCAGTGAAGGGACAGGGCGAGAC. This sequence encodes CASSEGTGRD. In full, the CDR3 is CASSEGTGRDTQYF.

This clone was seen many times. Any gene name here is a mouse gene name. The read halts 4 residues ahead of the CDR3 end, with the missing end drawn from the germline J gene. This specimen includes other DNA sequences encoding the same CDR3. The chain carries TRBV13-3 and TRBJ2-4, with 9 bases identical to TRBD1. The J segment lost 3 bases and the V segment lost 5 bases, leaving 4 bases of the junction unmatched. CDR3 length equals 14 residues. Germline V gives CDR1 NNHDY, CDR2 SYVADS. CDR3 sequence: CASSPDRGQNTLYF. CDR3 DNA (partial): TGTGCCAGCAGCCCGGACAGGGGCCAAAAC.

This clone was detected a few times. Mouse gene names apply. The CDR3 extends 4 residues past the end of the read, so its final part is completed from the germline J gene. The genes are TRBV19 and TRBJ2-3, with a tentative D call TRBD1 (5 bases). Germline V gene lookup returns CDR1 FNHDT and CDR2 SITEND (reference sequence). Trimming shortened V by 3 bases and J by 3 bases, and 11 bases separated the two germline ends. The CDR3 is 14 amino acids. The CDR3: CASSTPGWAETLYF. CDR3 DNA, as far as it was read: TGTGCCAGCAGTACCCCAGGGTGGGCAGAA.

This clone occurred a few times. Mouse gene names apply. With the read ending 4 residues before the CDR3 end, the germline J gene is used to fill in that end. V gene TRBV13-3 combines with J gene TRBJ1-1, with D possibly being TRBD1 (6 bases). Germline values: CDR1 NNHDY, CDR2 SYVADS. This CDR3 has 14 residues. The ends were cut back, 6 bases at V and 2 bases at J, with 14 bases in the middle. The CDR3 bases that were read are TGTGCCAGCACCCCGGGACAAATTAACACA. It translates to CASTPGQINT. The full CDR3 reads CASTPGQINTEVFF.

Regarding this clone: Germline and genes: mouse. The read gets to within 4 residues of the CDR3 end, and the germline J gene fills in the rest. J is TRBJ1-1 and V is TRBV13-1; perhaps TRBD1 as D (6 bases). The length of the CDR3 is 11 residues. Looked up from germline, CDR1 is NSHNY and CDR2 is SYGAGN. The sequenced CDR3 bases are TGTGCCAGCAGTGAGGGACAA. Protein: CASSEGQ. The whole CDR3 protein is CASSEGQEVFF.

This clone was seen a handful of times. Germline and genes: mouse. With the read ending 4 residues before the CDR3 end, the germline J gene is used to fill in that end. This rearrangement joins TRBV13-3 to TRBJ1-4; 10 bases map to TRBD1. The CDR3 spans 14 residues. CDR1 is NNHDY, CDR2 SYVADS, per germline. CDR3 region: CASSEGQGFERLFF. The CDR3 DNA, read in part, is TGTGCCAGCAGTGAGGGACAGGGGTTCGAA. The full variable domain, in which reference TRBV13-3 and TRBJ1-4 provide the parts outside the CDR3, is EAAVTQSPRSKVAVTGGKVTLSCHQTNNHDYMYWYRQDTGHGLRLIHYSYVADSTEKGDIPDGYKASRPSQENFSLILELASLSQTAVYFCASSEGQGFERLFFGHGTKLSVL.

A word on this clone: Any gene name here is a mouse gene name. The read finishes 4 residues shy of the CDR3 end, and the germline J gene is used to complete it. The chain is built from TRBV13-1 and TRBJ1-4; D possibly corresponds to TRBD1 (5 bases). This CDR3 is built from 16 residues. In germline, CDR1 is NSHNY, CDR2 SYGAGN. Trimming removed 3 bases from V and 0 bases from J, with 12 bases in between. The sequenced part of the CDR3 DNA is TGTGCCAGCAGTGCTGACAGTCCATTTTCCAACGAA. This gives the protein CASSADSPFSNE. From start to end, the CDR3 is CASSADSPFSNERLFF.

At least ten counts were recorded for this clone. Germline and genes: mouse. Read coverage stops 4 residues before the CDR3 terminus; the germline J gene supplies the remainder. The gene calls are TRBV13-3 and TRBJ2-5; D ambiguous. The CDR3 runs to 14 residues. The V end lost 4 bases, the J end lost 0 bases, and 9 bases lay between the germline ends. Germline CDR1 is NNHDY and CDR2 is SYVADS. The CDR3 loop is CASSLRTNQDTQYF. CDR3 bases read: TGTGCCAGCAGTCTCCGAACAAACCAAGAC.

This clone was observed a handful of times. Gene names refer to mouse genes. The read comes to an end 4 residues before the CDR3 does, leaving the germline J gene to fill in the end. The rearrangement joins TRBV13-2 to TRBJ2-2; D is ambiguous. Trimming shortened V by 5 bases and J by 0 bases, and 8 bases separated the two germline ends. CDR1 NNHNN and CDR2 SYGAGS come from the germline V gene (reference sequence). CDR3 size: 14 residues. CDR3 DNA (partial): TGTGCCAGCGGCCTCCAGGCAAACACCGGG. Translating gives CASGLQANTG. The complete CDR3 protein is CASGLQANTGQLYF.

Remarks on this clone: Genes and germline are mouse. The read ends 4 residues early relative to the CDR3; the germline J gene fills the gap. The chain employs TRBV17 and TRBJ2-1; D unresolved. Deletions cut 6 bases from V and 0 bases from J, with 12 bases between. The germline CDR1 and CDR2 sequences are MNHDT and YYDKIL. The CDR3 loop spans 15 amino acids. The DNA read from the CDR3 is TGTGCTAGCAGCCTTGGTACCAATAACTATGCT. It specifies CASSLGTNNYA. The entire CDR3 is CASSLGTNNYAEQFF.